This TCR beta chain derives from a study of T-cell reconstitution after alpha-beta-depleted transplantation in children. The V segment lost 5 bases and the J segment 4 bases; nucleotides outside the gene matches: 8. Germline V gene sequence: CDR1 SGHTA, CDR2 FQGNSA. The CDR3 is 14 amino acids. In this sample, this clonotype turned up a few times. Molecular barcoding with unique molecular identifiers was used for the TCRbeta library. Each CDR3 protein gets one entry after TCRdb re-called the PCR reads with MiXCR. The sample has roughly 610,000 distinct CDR3 sequences; 10% are singletons. The chain employs TRBV7-2 and TRBJ2-7; TRBD2 matches 7 bases. The TCR comes from a human donor who donated a stem cell graft to a child with acute myeloid leukemia. The input for sequencing was PBMCs from the stem cell graft donor, taken from the stem cell graft. The CDR3 sequence is CASSTGGLPYEQYF. As DNA, the CDR3 is TGTGCCAGCAGCACGGGAGGCCTCCCTTACGAGCAGTACTTC.